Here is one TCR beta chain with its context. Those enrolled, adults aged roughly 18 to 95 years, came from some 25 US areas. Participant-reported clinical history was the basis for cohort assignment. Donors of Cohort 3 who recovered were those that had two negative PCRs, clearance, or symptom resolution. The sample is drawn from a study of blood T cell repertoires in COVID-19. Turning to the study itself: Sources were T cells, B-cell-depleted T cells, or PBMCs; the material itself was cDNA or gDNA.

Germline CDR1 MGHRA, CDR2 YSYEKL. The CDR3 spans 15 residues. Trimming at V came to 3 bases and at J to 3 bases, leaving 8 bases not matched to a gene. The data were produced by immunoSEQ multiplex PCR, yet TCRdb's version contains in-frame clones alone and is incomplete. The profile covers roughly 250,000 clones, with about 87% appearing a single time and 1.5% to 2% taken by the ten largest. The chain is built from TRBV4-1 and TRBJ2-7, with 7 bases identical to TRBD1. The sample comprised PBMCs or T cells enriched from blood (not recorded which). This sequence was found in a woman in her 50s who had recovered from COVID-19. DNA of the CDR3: TGCGCCAGCAGCCACGGGACAGACAGTATCTACGAGCAGTACTTC. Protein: CASSHGTDSIYEQYF.